These 32 T cell receptor beta chains share one sample of origin, sequenced in a study of T cell responses to AZD1222 COVID-19 vaccine (TCRdb year 2021). The library was obtained by the immunoSEQ multiplex PCR assay. The source is immuneACCESS, and TCRdb retained only in-frame sequences with V and J called. Part of the clones is not carried over; for the studies checked, unresolved V genes explain less than half of this, and the remainder is unexplained. The sample has 75,000 to 90,000 clones on record, roughly nine tenths of them singletons. Roughly 2.3% of the sample belongs to the ten largest clones. In light of the paper, this sample's time point label describes: baseline before first vaccination. This specimen consisted of peripheral blood, obtained on day 0 of AZD1222 vaccination. The receptors come from an adult in good health.

The genes are TRBV29-1 and TRBJ2-3; D unresolved. V was trimmed by 0 bases and J by 4 bases, leaving 5 bases between them. Germline-derived CDR1 and CDR2 are SQVTM and ANQGSEA. The CDR3 extends over 12 amino acids. CDR3 DNA: TGCAGCGTTGAAGAGTCTTCAGATACGCAGTATTTT. It yields the protein CSVEESSDTQYF.

V usage is TRBV24-1 and J usage is TRBJ1-1; D not resolved. The V end lost 8 bases, the J end lost 1 base, and 13 bases lay between the germline ends. Germline CDR1 KGHDR, CDR2 SFDVKD. This CDR3 has 14 amino acids. Written as DNA, the CDR3 is TGTGCCACCACCGGACCGGGGTGGAACACTGAAGCTTTCTTT. It codes for CATTGPGWNTEAFF.

This rearrangement joins TRBV2 to TRBJ2-7; TRBD2 agrees at 14 bases. The CDR3 has 15 amino acids. J gave up 4 bases and V 5 bases, and 4 bases lay outside the gene matches. CDR1 is SNHLY and CDR2 is FYNNEI in the germline V gene. The CDR3 nucleotides read TGTGCCAGCAGTCCGGGACTAGCGGGAGAATACGAGCAGTACTTC. It is translated as CASSPGLAGEYEQYF.

V and J are TRBV5-4 and TRBJ2-3; D is undetermined. Germline loops: CDR1 SGHNT, CDR2 YYREEE (reference sequence). Trimming cost V 0 bases and J 6 bases, with 5 bases left between them. This CDR3 comprises 12 residues. CDR3 nucleotide sequence: TGTGCCAGCAGCTTGGGCCTCGATACGCAGTATTTT. Protein product: CASSLGLDTQYF.

The J gene is TRBJ2-2, the V gene TRBV6-5, with a weak D call TRBD1 (6 bases). Trimming stripped 11 bases from V and 6 bases from J, with 19 bases between. Germline CDR1 and CDR2: MNHEY and SVGAGI. The CDR3 contains 14 residues. The CDR3 DNA sequence: TGTGCCGGACAGACAGGTTTAAGGGCCGGGGAGCTGTTTTTT. Residues: CAGQTGLRAGELFF.

The V call is TRBV18, the J call TRBJ1-1; the D is unclear. V shed 1 base and J shed 0 bases, with 15 bases lying between them. The length of the CDR3 is 17 residues. Germline CDR1 is KGHSH and CDR2 is LQKENI. The CDR3 DNA follows: TGTGCCAGCTCACCACGGCCGGACCGTAAAATGAACACTGAAGCTTTCTTT. This encodes CASSPRPDRKMNTEAFF.

The chain recombines TRBV7-3 with TRBJ2-3, with D possibly TRBD1 on 5 matching bases. Germline V gene lookup returns CDR1 SGHTA and CDR2 FQGTGA. CDR3 length equals 16 residues. Trimming shortened V by 0 bases and J by 4 bases, and 14 bases separated the two germline ends. Here the CDR3 DNA reads TGTGCCAGCAGCTTAACGGTCCAGGGTACCGCAGATACGCAGTATTTT. Translating it yields CASSLTVQGTADTQYF.

This chain connects TRBV6-1 to TRBJ1-6; D is unresolved. Germline CDR1 MNHNS, CDR2 SASEGT. Trimming stripped 2 bases from V and 9 bases from J, with 14 bases between. CDR3 length: 15 amino acids. The CDR3 DNA reads TGTGCCAGCAGTGAAACGCCGGAGGGAATTTCACCCCTCCACTTT. It yields the protein CASSETPEGISPLHF.

This rearrangement joins TRBV10-3 to TRBJ1-1; TRBD1 matches 7 bases. Germline V gives CDR1 ENHRY, CDR2 SYGVKD. V shed 4 bases, J shed 4 bases, and the junction held 0 bases outside the gene matches. The CDR3 is 12 amino acids. The CDR3 nucleotides read TGTGCCATCAGTGGACAGGGCACTGAAGCTTTCTTT. It specifies CAISGQGTEAFF.

J is TRBJ2-7 and V is TRBV10-2, with D perhaps TRBD2 (5 bases). Germline V lookup: CDR1 WSHSY, CDR2 SAAADI. V dropped 0 bases and J dropped 1 base, with 19 bases sitting between them. CDR3 length: 18 amino acids. CDR3 loop: CASSESREWSPESYEQYF. The CDR3 DNA reads TGCGCCAGCAGTGAGTCAAGGGAGTGGTCCCCCGAGTCCTACGAGCAGTACTTC.

This clone was seen a single time. The rearrangement links TRBV3-1 (or the pseudogene TRBV3-2) to TRBJ2-3; D possibly corresponds to TRBD1 (5 bases). In germline, CDR1 is LGHDT, CDR2 YNNKEL (reference sequence). There are 16 residues in the CDR3. Trimming removed 5 bases at V and 2 bases at J, with 17 bases between. CDR3 sequence: CASSTGFPLATDTQYF. DNA of the CDR3: TGTGCCAGCAGCACAGGCTTCCCCTTGGCCACAGATACGCAGTATTTT.

V usage is TRBV25-1 and J usage is TRBJ2-1; 9 bases align to TRBD2. Germline-derived CDR1 and CDR2 are MGHDK and SYGVNS. The J segment lost 2 bases and the V segment lost 8 bases, leaving 1 base of the junction unmatched. There are 13 residues in the CDR3. The CDR3 loop reads CASRGGAYNEQFF. In DNA form, the CDR3 reads TGTGCCAGCCGCGGGGGGGCCTACAATGAGCAGTTCTTC.

The chain carries TRBV7-2 and TRBJ1-5; 8 positions agree with TRBD1. The J segment lost 5 bases and the V segment lost 4 bases, leaving 1 base of the junction unmatched. CDR3 length: 13 residues. The germline gives CDR1 SGHTA, CDR2 FQGNSA. The CDR3 region is CASSSQGDQPQHF. The CDR3 nucleotides are TGTGCCAGCAGCTCACAGGGGGATCAGCCCCAGCATTTT.

The rearrangement uses TRBV27 and TRBJ2-7; 9 nucleotides line up with TRBD1. CDR3 length: 15 residues. The germline gives CDR1 MNHEY, CDR2 SMNVEV (reference sequence). V shed 2 bases and J 5 bases; nucleotides not matched to a gene: 7. DNA of the CDR3: TGTGCCAGCAGTTTACCGGGACAGGGTAGGAACGAGCAGTACTTC. It encodes CASSLPGQGRNEQYF.

In the case of this clone: One end of the junction does not line up with germline, which may come from a read error. This chain uses TRBV5-1 with TRBJ2-1, with D unclear. The CDR3 runs to 14 residues. The germline V gene encodes CDR1 SGHRS and CDR2 YFSETQ. The CDR3 DNA sequence: TGCGCCTGCAGACTTGGAAGCATACGCGATGAGCAGTTCTTC. Protein: CACRLGSIRDEQFF.

The chain carries TRBV12-3 or TRBV12-4 and TRBJ1-4, with D hard to call. The CDR3 spans 13 residues. Trimming took 3 bases from V and 8 from J, leaving 10 bases between them. The CDR3 reads CASSFRETEKLFF. The CDR3 DNA reads as TGTGCCAGCAGTTTCCGGGAAACGGAAAAACTGTTTTTT.

The CDR3 spells CASSQEVRRALHF. The CDR3 region has the DNA TGCGCCAGCAGCCAAGAAGTCCGAAGGGCCCTCCACTTT. The gene calls are TRBV4-1 and TRBJ1-6; no clear D. The CDR3 runs to 13 residues. Trimming pared 0 bases from V and 14 bases from J, leaving 11 bases between. Per the germline V gene, CDR1 is MGHRA and CDR2 is YSYEKL.

The V and J genes are TRBV19 and TRBJ1-4; unclear D gene. The CDR3 contains 14 residues. CDR1 is LNHDA and CDR2 is SQIVND in the germline V gene (reference sequence). V gave up 3 bases and J gave up 4 bases, with 9 bases separating them. The CDR3 region has the DNA TGTGCCAGTAGTATCCGCCCTCGTAATGAAAAACTGTTTTTT. It specifies CASSIRPRNEKLFF.

The V call is TRBV6-2 or TRBV6-3, the J call TRBJ1-3, with D perhaps matching TRBD1 (6 bases). The V and J ends lost 4 bases and 8 bases respectively, with 15 bases between them. This CDR3 is built from 14 residues. Germline loops: CDR1 MNHEY, CDR2 SVGEGT. As DNA, the CDR3 is TGTGCCAGCAGTTGGTCAGGGACATTCGACACCATATATTTT. This gives the protein CASSWSGTFDTIYF.

CDR3 protein: CASSSIGQANQPQHF. The CDR3 coding sequence is TGTGCCAGCAGCTCGATCGGGCAAGCCAATCAGCCCCAGCATTTT. This chain joins TRBV7-9 and TRBJ1-5; D is unresolved. V was trimmed by 4 bases and J by 3 bases, leaving 13 bases between them. The germline CDR1 and CDR2 sequences are SEHNR and FQNEAQ (reference sequence). This CDR3 spans 15 amino acids. The full variable domain, rest sourced from reference TRBV7-9 and TRBJ1-5, is DTGVSQNPRHKITKRGQNVTFRCDPISEHNRLYWYRQTLGQGPEFLTYFQNEAQLEKSRLLSDRFSAERPKGSFSTLEIQRTEQGDSAMYLCASSSIGQANQPQHFGDGTRLSIL.

On this clone itself: The same CDR3 can be traced to other DNA sequences in this sample. The chain combines TRBV6-5 with TRBJ2-5; D is uncertain. The V gene lost 0 bases and the J gene lost 0 bases, with 2 bases spanning the gap. Germline CDR1 and CDR2: MNHEY and SVGAGI. The CDR3 runs to 13 residues. The CDR3 bases are TGTGCCAGCAGTTACTCGTACCAAGAGACCCAGTACTTC. Amino acids: CASSYSYQETQYF.

This clone has more than one count but fewer than ten. This rearrangement joins TRBV27 to TRBJ2-7; tentatively, D is TRBD1 or TRBD2 (5 bases each). The V and J ends lost 8 bases and 7 bases respectively, with 18 bases between them. The CDR3 spans 13 residues. The germline V gene has CDR1 MNHEY and CDR2 SMNVEV (reference sequence). CDR3 nucleotide sequence: TGTGCCAGCCGAGAGGGGTTTGCCTTGGAGCAGTACTTC. The encoded protein is CASREGFALEQYF.

This chain connects TRBV2 to TRBJ2-1, with 8 bases fitting TRBD2. The CDR3 totals 12 residues. Trimming removed 2 bases from V and 15 bases from J; junction bases left unmatched: 6. Germline V gives CDR1 SNHLY, CDR2 FYNNEI. The CDR3, as DNA: TGTGCCAGCAGTGAACCGCCGGGAGGGCTGTTCTTC. Its translation is CASSEPPGGLFF.

The rearrangement joins TRBV29-1 to TRBJ1-4, with D perhaps matching TRBD1 (5 bases). The V and J ends lost 4 bases and 6 bases respectively, with 15 bases between them. CDR1 and CDR2 from the germline V gene are SQVTM and ANQGSEA. The CDR3 loop spans 14 amino acids. The CDR3 sequence: CSVGVKVGDEKLFF. Written as DNA, the CDR3 is TGCAGCGTTGGGGTAAAGGTGGGGGATGAAAAACTGTTTTTT.

The J gene is TRBJ1-5, the V gene TRBV6-2 or TRBV6-3; perhaps TRBD1 as D (5 bases). V was shortened by 2 bases and J by 6 bases, with 11 bases between the two germline ends. The CDR3 consists of 14 residues. From germline, CDR1 is MNHEY and CDR2 SVGEGT. Here the CDR3 reads CASSYGGGAQPQHF. The DNA of the CDR3 is TGTGCCAGCAGTTACGGCGGGGGAGCTCAGCCCCAGCATTTT.

The rearrangement uses TRBV11-3 and TRBJ1-3; D not resolved. The CDR3 contains 16 residues. Germline CDR1 and CDR2: SGHNT and YENEEA. Trimming removed 2 bases from V and 0 bases from J, with 11 bases in between. The CDR3 region has the DNA TGTGCCAGCAGCTTATGGTCTAGGAGCTCTGGAAACACCATATATTTT. It codes for CASSLWSRSSGNTIYF. The full variable domain, completed using reference TRBV11-3 and TRBJ1-3, is EAGVVQSPRYKIIEKKQPVAFWCNPISGHNTLYWYLQNLGQGPELLIRYENEEAVDDSQLPKDRFSAERLKGVDSTLKIQPAELGDSAVYLCASSLWSRSSGNTIYFGEGSWLTVV.

This rearrangement joins TRBV18 to TRBJ1-1, with 7 nucleotides matching TRBD1. Germline assignment: CDR1 KGHSH and CDR2 LQKENI. CDR3 size: 13 residues. V lost 2 bases and J lost 7; bases outside the gene matches: 4. The CDR3 nucleotides are TGTGCCAGCTCACCAGAAGACAGGGATGAAGCTTTCTTT. Its translation: CASSPEDRDEAFF.

The chain combines TRBV5-4 with TRBJ2-1; D remains ambiguous. Germline V lookup: CDR1 SGHNT, CDR2 YYREEE (reference sequence). Deletions cut 4 bases from V and 9 bases from J, with 11 bases between. CDR3 length: 12 residues. CDR3 in DNA: TGTGCCAGCAGCATCGATAGGACTGAGCAGTTCTTC. Its translation is CASSIDRTEQFF.

The V call is TRBV3-1 (or the pseudogene TRBV3-2), the J call TRBJ2-3; D not certain. Per germline, CDR1 LGHDT and CDR2 YNNKEL (reference sequence). Trimming shortened V by 1 base and J by 7 bases, and 12 bases separated the two germline ends. The CDR3 spans 14 residues. DNA of the CDR3: TGTGCCAGCAGCCAAGTTCAGTCCTCTTATACGCAGTATTTT. Its translation is CASSQVQSSYTQYF.

CDR3 sequence (DNA): TGTGCCAGCAGCTTGGAGGTCACAGATACGCAGTATTTT. Its translation is CASSLEVTDTQYF. The chain employs TRBV5-4 and TRBJ2-3; D unresolved. V lost 0 bases to trimming and J lost 2 bases, with 4 bases between them. The CDR3 sequence is 13 residues long. CDR1 SGHNT and CDR2 YYREEE come from the germline V gene (reference sequence).

The V call is TRBV7-9, the J call TRBJ1-6, with TRBD1 matching over 11 bases. Trimming removed 4 bases from V and 6 bases from J; junction bases left unmatched: 2. The germline V gene encodes CDR1 SEHNR and CDR2 FQNEAQ (reference sequence). This CDR3 has 15 amino acids. The CDR3 nucleotides read TGTGCCAGCAGCTCCGGGACAGGGGGTAATTCACCCCTCCACTTT. It yields the protein CASSSGTGGNSPLHF. Combining the CDR3 with reference TRBV7-9 and TRBJ1-6 gives the whole variable domain DTGVSQNPRHKITKRGQNVTFRCDPISEHNRLYWYRQTLGQGPEFLTYFQNEAQLEKSRLLSDRFSAERPKGSFSTLEIQRTEQGDSAMYLCASSSGTGGNSPLHFGNGTRLTVT.

CDR3 nucleotide sequence: TGTGCCAGCAGTGAAAGGACAGGGATCTCCTACGAGCAGTACTTC. This translates into CASSERTGISYEQYF. The V call is TRBV25-1, the J call TRBJ2-7; 8 bases are shared with TRBD1. Germline CDR1 reads MGHDK; CDR2 reads SYGVNS. The CDR3 contains 15 residues. Unmatched junction bases numbered 3, after V lost 2 bases and J lost 0 bases.